These T cell receptor beta chains were read from a single sample in a study of post-analysis software for immune sequencing data. TCRdb redid the calling of the PCR reads with MiXCR, one entry per CDR3 protein. Among 750,000 to 900,000 distinct CDR3 sequences, about 45% were seen once, and the ten largest hold roughly 4.5%. The sequencing input was blood. The receptors were gathered from a girl aged 5 to 17 with multiple sclerosis. Both conserved end residues are part of each CDR3. The D gene is left open where the match is weak. Only part of the rows carry a size: once, few, many, or a class if the clone is expanded.

few	-	TRBV24-1	TRBJ2-3	TGTGCCACCAGTGATCCGGCGGGAACCGAAGATACGCAGTATTTT	CATSDPAGTEDTQYF
-	-	TRBV20-1	TRBJ2-5	TGCAGTGCTAGGATTCAGGCTGAGACCCAGTACTTC	CSARIQAETQYF
many	-	TRBV12-3/TRBV12-4	TRBJ1-1	TGTGCCAGCACCCCTCAGGCAGGGATTGACACTGAAGCTTTCTTT	CASTPQAGIDTEAFF
-	-	TRBV20-1	TRBJ2-3	TGCAGTGCTAGCACTAGGAGCGCTAGCACAGATACGCAGTATTTT	CSASTRSASTDTQYF
-	TRBD2	TRBV20-1	TRBJ2-1	TGCAGTGCTAGGGGACTAGCTACCTACAATGAGCAGTTCTTC	CSARGLATYNEQFF
-	TRBD2	TRBV3-1	TRBJ2-1	TGTGCCAGCAGCCAAGTCGGGAGGGCCTTGGATGAGCAGTTCTTC	CASSQVGRALDEQFF
-	-	TRBV7-9	TRBJ2-5	TGTGCCAGCAGTTTGGACGCTCGCGAGACCCAGTACTTC	CASSLDARETQYF
-	TRBD1	TRBV20-1	TRBJ2-1	TGCAGTGCCGGAGGACAGGGAACCTACGAGCAGTTCTTC	CSAGGQGTYEQFF
-	-	TRBV28	TRBJ1-1	TGTGCCAGCAGTTTAGCCCCGGCCACCACTGAAGCTTTCTTT	CASSLAPATTEAFF
-	-	TRBV29-1	TRBJ1-6	TGCAGCGTTGCTCTCGCCGAGGGTTCACCCCTCCACTTT	CSVALAEGSPLHF
few	-	TRBV27	TRBJ1-5	TGTGCCAGCAGCCCAGGGCGGCCTAGCAATCAGCCCCAGCATTTT	CASSPGRPSNQPQHF
few	-	TRBV29-1	TRBJ1-1	TGCAGCGCCACAGTCCCCGGGGGCACTGAAGCTTTCTTT	CSATVPGGTEAFF
-	-	TRBV6-2/TRBV6-3	TRBJ2-7	TGTGCCAGCAGTGGGGGACGGACTACCGAGCAGTACTTC	CASSGGRTTEQYF
few	TRBD2	TRBV5-1	TRBJ2-5	TGCGCCAGCAGCTTGGCTGTCTCTAGCGGGAATCGTGAGCAGTACTTC	CASSLAVSSGNREQYF
-	TRBD2	TRBV12-3/TRBV12-4	TRBJ2-5	TGTGCCAGCAGTTTAGCGTTTAGCGGGAGGGAAGAGACCCAGTACTTC	CASSLAFSGREETQYF
-	-	TRBV12-3/TRBV12-4	TRBJ1-2	TGTGCCAGCAGTTTTGGTAGGGCCAGCTATGGCTACACCTTC	CASSFGRASYGYTF
-	TRBD2	TRBV20-1	TRBJ2-3	TGCAGTGCTCTAGCGGGAGGGAGCACAGATACGCAGTATTTT	CSALAGGSTDTQYF
-	TRBD2	TRBV20-1	TRBJ2-3	TGCAGTGCTAAGCTCGGGACTAGCCTCCTCCCTCCAACCAACAGCACAGATACGCAGTATTTT	CSAKLGTSLLPPTNSTDTQYF
once	-	TRBV7-2	TRBJ2-7	TGTGCCAGCAGCTTAAGGGTGGTCGAGCAGTACTTC	CASSLRVVEQYF
-	TRBD1	TRBV6-2/TRBV6-3	TRBJ2-5	TGTGCCAGCATCCGGACAGGGCGGGAGACCCAGTACTTC	CASIRTGRETQYF
-	-	TRBV20-1	TRBJ1-1	TGCAGTGCGGCAGAATCGAACACTGAAGCTTTCTTT	CSAAESNTEAFF
few	-	TRBV25-1	TRBJ1-1	TGTGCCAGCAGTGAAGACGGCAGGTCGAACACTGAAGCTTTCTTT	CASSEDGRSNTEAFF
few	TRBD2	TRBV29-1	TRBJ2-1	TGCAGCGTCGCCGGGACTAGCGGGAGGGCCACCTCCAATGAGCAGTTCTTC	CSVAGTSGRATSNEQFF
-	-	TRBV4-3	TRBJ2-5	TGCGCCAGCAGCCAAGATGTGAGGCAAGAGACCCAGTACTTC	CASSQDVRQETQYF
-	TRBD2	TRBV20-1	TRBJ2-3	TGCAGTGCTAGAGACCCCCTCGGGACTAGCGGGAGGAGGGGCCCAGATACGCAGTATTTT	CSARDPLGTSGRRGPDTQYF
-	-	TRBV20-1	TRBJ1-6	TGCAGTGCTAGGAAGAGCCTTGATGCCCTCCACTTT	CSARKSLDALHF
-	-	TRBV27	TRBJ2-3	TGTGCCACTCGGTGGGGGCCCGGCACAGATACGCAGTATTTT	CATRWGPGTDTQYF
-	-	TRBV9	TRBJ2-1	TGTGCCAGCAGCGAACACACCTACAATGAGCAGTTCTTC	CASSEHTYNEQFF
-	TRBD1	TRBV29-1	TRBJ2-7	TGCAGCGCCGGGACAGGGAGCTCCTACGAGCAGTACTTC	CSAGTGSSYEQYF
few	-	TRBV6-5	TRBJ2-3	TGTGCCAGCAGCCGAGCAGGGGTCCCGAGCACAGATACGCAGTATTTT	CASSRAGVPSTDTQYF
-	-	TRBV10-3	TRBJ2-7	TGTGCCATTGGGGCGAGCTCCTACGAGCAGTACTTC	CAIGASSYEQYF
few	-	TRBV7-2	TRBJ2-3	TGTGCCAGCAGCTTTTGGGGTTCGGGCACAGATACGCAGTATTTT	CASSFWGSGTDTQYF
-	-	TRBV12-3/TRBV12-4	TRBJ1-2	TGTGCCAGCAGGTTAGGGCGTCAGGGAAATGGCTACACCTTC	CASRLGRQGNGYTF
few	-	TRBV10-3	TRBJ1-4	TGTGCCACCAAATTGGGGCAGGACGTGAAAGAAAAACTGTTTTTT	CATKLGQDVKEKLFF
-	-	TRBV2	TRBJ2-3	TGTGCCAGTACCGGACAGACCACAGATACGCAGTATTTT	CASTGQTTDTQYF
few	TRBD2	TRBV29-1	TRBJ2-1	TGCAGCGCTAAGCGGGAGGGGAACAATGAGCAGTTCTTC	CSAKREGNNEQFF
once	-	TRBV29-1	TRBJ2-7	TGCAGCGTTGCCCAAGGGGGAACCGTTTCCTACGAGCAGTACTTC	CSVAQGGTVSYEQYF
-	TRBD2	TRBV7-9	TRBJ2-5	TGTGCCAGCAGCCATTCTGTAGCGGGAAAGCAGTACTTC	CASSHSVAGKQYF
-	TRBD2	TRBV3-1	TRBJ2-7	TGTGCCAGCAGCCCGGCGGGAGTCCGCTCCTACGAGCAGTACTTC	CASSPAGVRSYEQYF
-	TRBD1	TRBV12-3/TRBV12-4	TRBJ1-4	TGTGCCAGCAGGCGATGGGACAGCTTCGAAAAACTGTTTTTT	CASRRWDSFEKLFF
-	-	TRBV4-2	TRBJ1-1	TGTGCCAGCAGCCAAGGGGCGGCGTGGGACACTGAAGCTTTCTTT	CASSQGAAWDTEAFF
many	-	TRBV27	TRBJ2-5	TGTGCCAGCAGCTGGGGGGAGACCCAGTACTTC	CASSWGETQYF
-	TRBD1	TRBV28	TRBJ2-1	TGTGCCAGCAGTCCCCCCGGGACAGGGGCCAATGAGCAGTTCTTC	CASSPPGTGANEQFF
few	-	TRBV3-1	TRBJ2-7	TGTGCCAGCAGCCCTCTAAACGGCGAATTGAAGTACTTC	CASSPLNGELKYF
-	-	TRBV20-1	TRBJ2-7	TGCAGTGCCATCACAGGGACTCCTTACGAGCAGTACTTC	CSAITGTPYEQYF
-	-	TRBV7-2	TRBJ1-1	TGTGCCAGCAGCTTAGAGCCAGGGCTGGAAAGGGAAGCTTTCTTT	CASSLEPGLEREAFF
-	-	TRBV7-9	TRBJ2-7	TGTGCCAGCAGCTTAGCAGGGGGTACGATCAACGAGCAGTACTTC	CASSLAGGTINEQYF
few	TRBD1	TRBV16	TRBJ1-4	TGTGCCAGCAGCCAATCGACAGGGAAGAGGAATGAAAAACTGTTTTTT	CASSQSTGKRNEKLFF
-	-	TRBV2	TRBJ2-5	TGTGCCAGCAGCCTCGCCCAGATGTCCCTAAGGGGGGAGACCCAGTACTTC	CASSLAQMSLRGETQYF
-	TRBD2	TRBV7-2	TRBJ2-7	TGTGCCAGCAGCTGGACTAGCGGGAGGGCCGACGAGCAGTACTTC	CASSWTSGRADEQYF